This T cell receptor beta chain was documented in a study of blood T cell repertoires in COVID-19. At the level of the study: COVID-19 samples from acute and convalescent phases originated in the United States, Italy and Spain.

Trimming left V 3 bases short and J 8 bases short, with 19 bases between. The CDR3 runs to 15 residues. Per the germline V gene, CDR1 is SEHNR and CDR2 is FQNEAQ (reference sequence). The table came from immunoSEQ multiplex PCR; TCRdb's copy has only in-frame clones and leaves some out. Here the sample spans about 47,000 clones, about 88% being singletons. This clone was seen only once. The V call is TRBV7-9, the J call TRBJ1-1; D remains ambiguous. This TCR was sampled from a man aged 50 to 59 with acute or convalescent COVID-19. The sample was peripheral blood. CDR3 DNA sequence: TGTGCCAGCAGCTTCTCACAACCAAGCGGGGAGGAAGCTTTCTTT. This encodes CASSFSQPSGEEAFF.